The subject of this entry is one TCR beta chain. This clone was observed many times. Its antigen remains unidentified. Base quality data are lacking; no much larger clone is found one base away. Sequences SEHNR (CDR1) and FQNEAQ (CDR2) are obtained from the germline V gene (reference sequence). V loses 4 bases, J loses 4 bases, and the germline ends lie 11 bases apart. From its cysteine to its phenylalanine, the CDR3 spans 13 amino acids. Left in the record is the CDR3 DNA by itself, 39 bases read in frame from the first base. No treatment had been received by any patient before thyroid surgery. Patient clinical samples collected from about 2012 to 2019 were retrospectively analysed using T-cell receptor beta sequencing. These data are taken from a study of metastatic and nonmetastatic thyroid tumors (TCRdb year 2020). Regarding the research as a whole: Repertoires were compared across peripheral blood and tumor or nodule tissue samples from malignant and benign thyroid patients.

The protocol used for the library was PCR. The sequencer listed for this sample is Illumina HiSeq 4000. High-throughput sequencing was used to profile the TCR beta-chain CDR3 region of each patient. Per the authors' processing: The researchers built a classifier to tell apart papillary thyroid cancer patients with distant metastasis, based on CDR3 differences among clinicopathological groups. To measure repertoire diversity the researchers used the Shannon index, while the Morisita-Horn index served to gauge how similar the tumor and blood repertoires were. The public reads were quality trimmed at Q25 with fastp and then assembled into clones with MiXCR by TCRdb, keeping productive beta chains. What appears here as the V and J calls and clone size reflects TCRdb's work, not the paper's. The sample records 30,000 to 45,000 clones, 20% of which are singletons. Of the sample, around 15% falls within the top ten clones.

Beyond this particular receptor, the publication reports: In both blood and tumor samples, TCR beta diversity was reported to be significantly higher in malignant tumors than in benign nodules.

The V and J genes are TRBV7-9 and TRBJ2-7; the D gene cannot be named for sure. The TCR sequence derives from a female donor with papillary thyroid cancer or a benign thyroid nodule (not recorded which). Some clones in this sample may be carry-over from other donors' samples. The sample taken for sequencing was blood. The nucleotides are TGTGCCAGCAGCTCCCTGAGAGAGTACGAGCAGTACTTC. Its product reads: CASSSLREYEQYF.